This TCR beta chain was retrieved from a study of blood T cell repertoires in COVID-19. This table comes from immunoSEQ multiplex PCR, and its TCRdb copy is limited to in-frame clones, with some not included. The top ten clones hold about 9.9% of a sample with about 230,000 clones, around 86% of them seen once. CDR1 is MDHEN, CDR2 SYDVKM, per germline. After removal of 4 bases from V and 1 base from J, the junction contained 4 bases not matched to a gene. There are 15 residues in the CDR3. The clonotype was recovered from a man aged 45-65 years with COVID-19, enrolled during active disease. The genes are TRBV28 and TRBJ2-5; TRBD2 aligns across 9 bases. The source material was peripheral blood. CDR3 loop: CASSSASGVQETQYF. In nucleotides, the CDR3 is TGTGCCAGCAGTTCGGCTAGCGGGGTCCAAGAGACCCAGTACTTC.